This TCR beta chain emerged from a study of shared clonotypes between healthy human individuals. Overall study context: Samples came from a couple of female and three male donors aged 18 to 49. Three CD4 naive, three CD4 memory, two CD8 naive and one CD8 memory plate were used per donor. General study results and limits: The represented genetic and exposure-history diversity was limited by the small number of donors.

In the naive CD8 group, cells lacked CD45RO and were positively selected for CCR7, so terminally differentiated effector memory CD45RA+ cells were left out. This clone was seen once. Antigen unknown. The sample has other DNA sequences that encode this CDR3 too. Genomic DNA from each subset was divided evenly over several immunoSEQ plates. This table comes from immunoSEQ multiplex PCR, and its TCRdb copy is limited to in-frame clones, with some not included. The sample lists a few million clones; around 93% were seen once. CDR1 and CDR2 (germline): SGDLS, YYNGEE. There are 15 residues in the CDR3. V shed 2 bases and J 4 bases; nucleotides not matched to a gene: 5.

The rearrangement joins TRBV9 to TRBJ1-5, with TRBD1 matching over 8 bases. The source is a young man in good health. Some clones in this sample may be carry-over from other donors' samples. The material sequenced was naive CD8+ T cells from PBMCs. CDR3 DNA: TGTGCCAGCAGCGTCGCAGGGGGCCCGAATCAGCCCCAGCATTTT. This translates into CASSVAGGPNQPQHF.